The present T cell receptor (beta chain) was sequenced within a study of post-analysis software for immune sequencing data. A note on this clonotype: This may come from a read error, since a much larger clone is one base off.

Unique molecular identifiers had been added to the TCR beta cDNA libraries. TCRdb independently ran MiXCR on the PCR reads; one entry per CDR3 protein. Of under 200,000 distinct CDR3 sequences listed, over 25% are singletons. The sequencing sample was made of blood. The clonotype comes from a girl under 18 with multiple sclerosis.

CDR3 region: CASSLGRTEQYF. The CDR3 nucleotides are TGTGCCAGCAGCTTAGGCCGGACCGAGCAGTACTTC. The chain is built from TRBV7-8 and TRBJ2-7; D is unresolved. The CDR3 contains 12 residues. CDR1 is SGHVS and CDR2 is FQNEAQ in the germline V gene. V shed 1 base and J shed 6 bases, with 7 bases lying between them.